Shown below are 5 T cell receptor beta chains from a single sample sequenced in a study of memory CD4+ T cells and cytomegalovirus serostatus. Using immunoSEQ multiplex PCR, the repertoire was profiled, and TCRdb retains in-frame clones only, with some absent. The sample consists of tens of thousands of clones, roughly 79% of them appearing once. The sort gate was single viable CD3+CD4+CD8-CD45RO+ cells for memory CD4+ T cells. Sequencing was carried out using memory CD4+ T cells from blood. The receptor source for this set is an adult in good health and CMV-seronegative.

V is TRBV28 and J is TRBJ1-1, with D perhaps TRBD1 (5 bases). V was pared by 0 bases and J by 7 bases, with 15 bases between. CDR3 length: 15 residues. From germline, CDR1 is MDHEN and CDR2 SYDVKM. CDR3 sequence: CASSLWSGGGGEAFF. The CDR3 nucleotides read TGTGCCAGCAGTTTATGGTCTGGGGGAGGCGGTGAAGCTTTCTTT.

CDR3 residues: CASSGRDRRSYEQYF. The CDR3 DNA reads as TGTGCCAGCAGTGGAAGGGACAGGCGCTCCTACGAGCAGTACTTC. This chain links TRBV28 with TRBJ2-7; 8 positions agree with TRBD1. With V trimmed by 5 bases and J by 0 bases, 6 bases remained unmatched. From germline, CDR1 is MDHEN and CDR2 SYDVKM. This CDR3 is 15 amino acids long.

The J gene is TRBJ1-5, the V gene TRBV10-1; D may be TRBD1 (5 bases). V dropped 6 bases and J dropped 0 bases, with 9 bases sitting between them. The CDR3 totals 14 residues. Per germline, CDR1 WNHNN and CDR2 SYGVQD (reference sequence). The CDR3 DNA reads as TGCGCCAGCAGCGGACAAATTAGCAATCAGCCCCAGCATTTT. Encoded protein: CASSGQISNQPQHF.

The V call is TRBV9, the J call TRBJ1-2; D remains ambiguous. The length of the CDR3 is 15 residues. V was cut by 0 bases and J by 6 bases, with 15 bases left in between. The germline gives CDR1 SGDLS, CDR2 YYNGEE. The CDR3 loop is CASSVGRETRNGYTF. The CDR3 DNA reads TGTGCCAGCAGCGTAGGAAGGGAAACCCGGAATGGCTACACCTTC. The entire variable domain, with the rest obtained from reference TRBV9 and TRBJ1-2, is as follows: DSGVTQTPKHLITATGQRVTLRCSPRSGDLSVYWYQQSLDQGLQFLIQYYNGEERAKGNILERFSAQQFPDLHSELNLSSLELGDSALYFCASSVGRETRNGYTFGSGTRLTVV.

The table lists this clone with a few counts. The V call is TRBV28, the J call TRBJ1-2; perhaps TRBD1 as D (5 bases). Germline V CDR1 and CDR2: MDHEN, SYDVKM. The CDR3 sequence is 13 residues long. V was trimmed by 5 bases and J by 4 bases, leaving 11 bases between them. The CDR3 sequence is CASSPTTGYGYTF. DNA of the CDR3: TGTGCCAGCAGTCCCACCACAGGCTATGGCTACACCTTC.